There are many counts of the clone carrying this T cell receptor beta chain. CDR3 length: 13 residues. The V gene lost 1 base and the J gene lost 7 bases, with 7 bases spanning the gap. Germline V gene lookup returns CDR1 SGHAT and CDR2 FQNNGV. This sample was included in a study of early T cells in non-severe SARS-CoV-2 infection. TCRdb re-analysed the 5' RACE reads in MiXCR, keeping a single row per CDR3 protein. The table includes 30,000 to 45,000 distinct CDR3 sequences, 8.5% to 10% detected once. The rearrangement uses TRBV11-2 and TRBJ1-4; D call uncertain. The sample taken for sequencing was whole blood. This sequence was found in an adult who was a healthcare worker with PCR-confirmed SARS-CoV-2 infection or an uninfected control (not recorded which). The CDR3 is CASSLGRSEKLFF. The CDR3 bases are TGTGCCAGCAGCTTAGGCCGAAGTGAAAAACTGTTTTTT. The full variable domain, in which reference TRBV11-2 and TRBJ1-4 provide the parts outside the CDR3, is EAGVAQSPRYKIIEKRQSVAFWCNPISGHATLYWYQQILGQGPKLLIQFQNNGVVDDSQLPKDRFSAERLKGVDSTLKIQPAKLEDSAVYLCASSLGRSEKLFFGSGTQLSVL.